One and the same sample provided the 20 T cell receptor beta chains below, sequenced in a study of blood T cell repertoires in COVID-19. Sequencing used immunoSEQ multiplex PCR; TCRdb keeps in-frame clones, though not all of them. Of 140,000 or so clones listed, around 87% are singletons. The sequenced sample consisted of peripheral blood. Receptors were obtained from a man aged 50 to 60 who had recovered from COVID-19.

The chain joins TRBV9 to TRBJ2-3, with 12 nucleotides matching TRBD2. V lost 0 bases and J lost 3; bases outside the gene matches: 5. The CDR3 consists of 17 residues. Per the germline V gene, CDR1 is SGDLS and CDR2 is YYNGEE. CDR3 sequence reads: CASSVATSGGSTDTQYF. In DNA form, the CDR3 reads TGTGCCAGCAGCGTAGCTACTAGCGGGGGGAGTACAGATACGCAGTATTTT.

This clone came up once. The CDR3 protein is CASNDRGASTDTQYF. CDR3 sequence (DNA): TGTGCCAGCAACGACAGGGGGGCCTCCACAGATACGCAGTATTTT. This chain links TRBV19 with TRBJ2-3, with 9 bases aligning to TRBD1. V was clipped by 9 bases and J by 2 bases; unmatched bases: 9. CDR3 length: 15 amino acids. CDR1 and CDR2 from the germline V gene are LNHDA and SQIVND (reference sequence).

The genes are TRBV5-4 and TRBJ1-1; the match to TRBD1 covers 7 bases. The CDR3 extends over 15 amino acids. Unmatched junction bases numbered 16, after V lost 7 bases and J lost 7 bases. The germline CDR1 and CDR2 sequences are SGHNT and YYREEE (reference sequence). The CDR3 nucleotides are TGTGCCAGCTCCATAGGGGGCAGCTCAACAAGTGAAGCTTTCTTT. Residues: CASSIGGSSTSEAFF.

This clone was recorded once. V usage is TRBV5-1 and J usage is TRBJ2-7; 7 positions match TRBD1. This CDR3 is 15 amino acids long. Losses at the gene ends were 0 bases for V and 0 bases for J; bases not matched to a gene: 3. Per the germline V gene, CDR1 is SGHRS and CDR2 is YFSETQ. The CDR3 DNA follows: TGCGCCAGCAGCTTGGGGCCAGGGGGCTCCTACGAGCAGTACTTC. Protein: CASSLGPGGSYEQYF.

This clone is a singleton in its sample. The chain combines TRBV2 with TRBJ2-7; D possibly corresponds to TRBD1 (6 bases). Per germline, CDR1 SNHLY and CDR2 FYNNEI. The CDR3 contains 12 residues. Trimming took off 6 bases at V and 6 bases at J, with 12 bases between the two ends. This CDR3 is CASRAHRVEQYF. CDR3 in DNA: TGTGCCAGCAGGGCCCACAGGGTCGAGCAGTACTTC.

The chain carries TRBV6-5 and TRBJ1-5; 8 bases line up with TRBD1. The CDR3 is 14 residues long. Germline V gives CDR1 MNHEY, CDR2 SVGAGI. Unmatched junction bases numbered 7, after V lost 5 bases and J lost 7 bases. CDR3 nucleotides: TGTGCCAGCAGTCGACAGGGGACGGGACAGCCCCAGCATTTT. It codes for CASSRQGTGQPQHF.

This clone was recorded only once. V usage is TRBV19 and J usage is TRBJ1-2; unclear D gene. The CDR3 loop spans 16 amino acids. CDR1 is LNHDA, CDR2 SQIVND, per germline (reference sequence). Trimming cost V 7 bases and J 6 bases, with 24 bases left between them. CDR3 residues: CASTNGRDSRVNGYTF. DNA of the CDR3: TGTGCCAGTACCAATGGTCGGGATTCAAGAGTAAATGGCTACACCTTC.

The V call is TRBV4-1, the J call TRBJ1-2; 7 bases are shared with TRBD1. This CDR3 has 15 amino acids. Germline V CDR1 and CDR2: MGHRA, YSYEKL. Germline trimming cut 0 bases from V and 2 bases from J; bases unmatched to any gene: 3. In DNA, the CDR3 is TGCGCCAGCAGCCAAGAAAGGGGGCGGAACTATGGCTACACCTTC. Protein sequence: CASSQERGRNYGYTF.

The rearrangement links TRBV9 to TRBJ1-1; TRBD1 is a possible D gene (5 bases). Trimming removed 0 bases from V and 0 bases from J, with 9 bases in between. This CDR3 is built from 15 residues. Germline lookup yields CDR1 SGDLS and CDR2 YYNGEE. The CDR3 spells CASSVVGGLNTEAFF. CDR3 nucleotide sequence: TGTGCCAGCAGCGTAGTGGGGGGGTTGAACACTGAAGCTTTCTTT.

The CDR3 loop is CASSLQGVDGYTF. The CDR3, as DNA: TGTGCCAGCAGCCTACAGGGGGTCGATGGCTACACCTTC. The gene calls are TRBV11-3 and TRBJ1-2; 8 bases are shared with TRBD1. J was trimmed by 6 bases and V by 5 bases; bases with no gene match: 5. Germline CDR1 and CDR2: SGHNT and YENEEA. This CDR3 region has 13 residues.

The rearrangement joins TRBV19 to TRBJ2-1, with a possible D match to TRBD2 (5 bases). Germline values: CDR1 LNHDA, CDR2 SQIVND (reference sequence). The CDR3 extends over 11 amino acids. The germline V and J ends were trimmed by 6 bases and 11 bases, with 11 bases remaining between them. CDR3 in amino acids: CASSTREKQFF. As DNA, the CDR3 is TGTGCCAGTAGCACTAGAGAGAAGCAGTTCTTC.

The genes are TRBV7-8 and TRBJ1-1; D not resolved. The V gene lost 7 bases and the J gene lost 5 bases, with 14 bases spanning the gap. The CDR3 is 13 residues long. CDR1 and CDR2 (germline): SGHVS, FQNEAQ. The CDR3 coding sequence is TGTGCCAGCACGCGAACTAGGGAAACTGAAGCTTTCTTT. It specifies CASTRTRETEAFF.

The V call is TRBV10-3, the J call TRBJ2-3; 8 bases line up with TRBD2. Germline V gives CDR1 ENHRY, CDR2 SYGVKD. The ends lost 2 bases at V and 0 bases at J; junction bases unmatched: 4. The CDR3 extends over 16 amino acids. This CDR3 is CAISEISGTSTDTQYF. For the CDR3, the DNA is TGTGCCATCAGTGAGATTAGCGGGACTAGCACAGATACGCAGTATTTT.

The gene calls are TRBV12-3 or TRBV12-4 and TRBJ1-5, with D unresolved. V lost 5 bases and J 6 bases, leaving 8 bases between the germline ends. The length of the CDR3 is 12 residues. This CDR3 is CASSQISQPQHF. CDR3 nucleotides: TGTGCCAGCAGTCAAATTAGTCAGCCCCAGCATTTT.

The chain has TRBV6-5 and TRBJ2-1, with D possibly TRBD1 on 6 matching bases. Between the trimmed V and J ends, which lost 2 bases and 10 bases, there was a span of 15 bases. Looked up from germline, CDR1 is MNHEY and CDR2 is SVGAGI. The length of the CDR3 is 14 residues. The CDR3 sequence: CASSYEVGTGEQFF. CDR3 nucleotide sequence: TGTGCCAGCAGTTACGAGGTCGGAACAGGGGAGCAGTTCTTC.

The gene calls are TRBV5-8 and TRBJ2-5; 9 nucleotides agree with TRBD2. CDR3 length equals 17 residues. Germline CDR1 and CDR2: SGHTS and YDEGEE. Unmatched junction bases numbered 15, after V lost 4 bases and J lost 5 bases. In DNA, the CDR3 is TGTGCCAGCAGCCGACGGTCTGGCGGGGGGGCCTCGGAGACCCAGTACTTC. This codes for CASSRRSGGGASETQYF.

This chain uses TRBV29-1 with TRBJ1-4, with TRBD1 matching over 7 bases. Trimming took 4 bases from V and 6 from J; bases not matched to a gene: 14. The length of the CDR3 is 16 residues. The germline V gene encodes CDR1 SQVTM and CDR2 ANQGSEA. CDR3 region: CSVGGAPGQRDEKLFF. The CDR3 nucleotides are TGCAGCGTTGGAGGGGCTCCGGGACAGCGGGATGAAAAACTGTTTTTT.

The V call is TRBV2, the J call TRBJ1-6, with a possible D match to TRBD1 (6 bases). The V end was cut by 2 bases, the J end by 9 bases, with 11 bases between. The CDR3 covers 14 residues. Germline values: CDR1 SNHLY, CDR2 FYNNEI. CDR3 amino acids: CASSEQGSGSPLHF. The CDR3 DNA is TGTGCCAGCAGTGAACAGGGGTCAGGTTCACCCCTCCACTTT.

The V gene is TRBV7-8, the J gene TRBJ1-4; 7 positions match TRBD1. Germline trimming cut 2 bases from V and 8 bases from J; bases unmatched to any gene: 8. The V gene's germline CDR1 is SGHVS and CDR2 FQNEAQ. This CDR3 spans 15 amino acids. The CDR3 sequence is CASSLINRGREKLFF. In DNA, the CDR3 is TGTGCCAGCAGCTTAATCAACAGGGGTAGAGAAAAACTGTTTTTT.

The chain combines TRBV2 with TRBJ2-2, with 10 bases aligning to TRBD1. The CDR3 totals 15 residues. Germline V CDR1 and CDR2: SNHLY, FYNNEI. Trimming removed 6 bases from V and 5 bases from J; junction bases left unmatched: 6. The chain's CDR3 is CASSKGQGPTGELFF. The CDR3 DNA sequence: TGTGCCAGCAGCAAGGGACAGGGGCCAACCGGGGAGCTGTTTTTT.